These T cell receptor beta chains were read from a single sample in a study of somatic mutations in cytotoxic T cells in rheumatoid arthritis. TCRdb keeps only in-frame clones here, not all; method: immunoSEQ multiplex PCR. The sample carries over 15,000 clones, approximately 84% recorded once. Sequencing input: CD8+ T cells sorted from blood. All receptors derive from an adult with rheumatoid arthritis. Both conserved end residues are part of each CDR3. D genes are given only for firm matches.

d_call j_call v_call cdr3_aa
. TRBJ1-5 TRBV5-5 CASSRGAPYSNQPQHF
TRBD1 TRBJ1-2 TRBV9 CASSHWDRANYGYTF
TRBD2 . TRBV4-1 CASSRTLAGGAYEQYF
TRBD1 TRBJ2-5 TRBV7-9 CASSSTGNPQETQYF
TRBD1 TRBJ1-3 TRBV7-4 CASSLGDRGRRNTIYF
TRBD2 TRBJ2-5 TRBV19 CASSIRLAGDQETQYF
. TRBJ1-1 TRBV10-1 CASSPGHYLNTEAFF
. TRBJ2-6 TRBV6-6 CASSPQVPGANVLTF
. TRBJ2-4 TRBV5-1 CASSPSSGNIQYF
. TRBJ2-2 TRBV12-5 CASGLVLLEGPGELFF
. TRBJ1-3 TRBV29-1 CSVFTGSGNTIYF
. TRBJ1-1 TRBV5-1 CASSLAQGLANTEAFF
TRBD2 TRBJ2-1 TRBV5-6 CASSLTSGGLIEQFF